One sample yielded the 18 T cell receptor beta chains listed below, sequenced in a study of identical twins. TCRdb redid the calling of the 5' RACE reads with MiXCR, one entry per CDR3 protein. The sample holds roughly 690,000 distinct CDR3 sequences, around 20% seen once. These data were likewise used in another study, on T cells expressing NK-cell markers.

The specimen was PBMCs. The origin of the receptors is a woman between 18 and 29 years old in good health.

To note about this clonotype: An end of the junction differs from the germline gene, which may be a read error. CDR3 region: CASSLDPSSNEQFF. CDR3 nucleotide sequence: TGTGCTAGCAGCTTAGATCCCAGTTCCAATGAGCAGTTCTTC. V gene TRBV7-7 combines with J gene TRBJ2-1; D is undetermined. This CDR3 is built from 14 residues. CDR1 is SSHAT and CDR2 is FNYEAQ in the germline V gene (reference sequence).

This clonotype was counted a few times. This rearrangement joins TRBV15 to TRBJ2-1, with D uncertain. V lost 0 bases, J lost 4 bases, and 16 bases lay in between. The CDR3 runs to 17 residues. CDR1 and CDR2 from the germline V gene are LNHNV and YYDKDF (reference sequence). CDR3 residues: CATSRDRWKYGYNEQFF. DNA of the CDR3: TGTGCCACCAGCAGAGATCGGTGGAAATACGGATACAATGAGCAGTTCTTC.

In its sample, this clonotype was seen a few times. The chain is built from TRBV27 and TRBJ1-1, with TRBD1 identical over 9 bases. V lost 5 bases to trimming and J lost 11 bases; unmatched junction nucleotides: 9. The CDR3 extends over 13 amino acids. Germline V gene sequence: CDR1 MNHEY, CDR2 SMNVEV (reference sequence). CDR3 in amino acids: CASSRDTGGEAFF. Written as DNA, the CDR3 is TGTGCCAGCAGTAGGGATACAGGGGGCGAGGCTTTCTTT.

This clonotype was seen ten or more times. CDR3 sequence: CASSLRHEDTQYF. DNA for the CDR3: TGTGCCAGCAGCTTGAGGCATGAAGATACGCAGTATTTT. J is TRBJ2-3 and V is TRBV5-5; no definite D call. Germline CDR1 and CDR2: SGHKS and YYEKEE (reference sequence). The CDR3 runs to 13 residues. Trimming stripped 1 base from V and 5 bases from J, with 8 bases between. The variable domain in full, with the rest retrieved from reference TRBV5-5 and TRBJ2-3, is DAGVTQSPTHLIKTRGQQVTLRCSPISGHKSVSWYQQVLGQGPQFIFQYYEKEERGRGNFPDRFSARQFPNYSSELNVNALLLGDSALYLCASSLRHEDTQYFGPGTRLTVL.

This clonotype has only a few counts. V usage is TRBV20-1 and J usage is TRBJ2-3; D possibly corresponds to TRBD1 (6 bases). Per the germline V gene, CDR1 is DFQATT and CDR2 is SNEGSKA (reference sequence). The length of the CDR3 is 16 residues. The V end lost 4 bases, the J end lost 2 bases, and 19 bases lay between the germline ends. The CDR3 coding sequence is TGCAGTGCTACCAGGGGTCCTGGCCTTTACACAGATACGCAGTATTTT. Translated: CSATRGPGLYTDTQYF.

The V gene is TRBV20-1, the J gene TRBJ2-3; TRBD2 aligns across 9 bases. In germline, CDR1 is DFQATT, CDR2 SNEGSKA (reference sequence). The CDR3 is 13 amino acids. CDR3 nucleotides: TGCAAGGGGGCTAGCGGGGATACAGATACGCAGTATTTT. Translation: CKGASGDTDTQYF.

The genes are TRBV20-1 and TRBJ1-1; D gene unclear. Trimming left V 6 bases short and J 3 bases short, with 8 bases between. Per the germline V gene, CDR1 is DFQATT and CDR2 is SNEGSKA (reference sequence). The CDR3 is 11 residues long. The CDR3 DNA reads TGCAGTGCAGCGTTCGACACTGAAGCTTTCTTT. It specifies CSAAFDTEAFF.

CDR3 nucleotide sequence: TGTGCCAGCAGTCCTCGAGGGGGCTGGTACAATGAGCAGTTCTTC. This encodes CASSPRGGWYNEQFF. The chain links TRBV6-2 or TRBV6-3 to TRBJ2-1; 7 bases are shared with TRBD1. The V segment lost 5 bases and the J segment 4 bases; nucleotides outside the gene matches: 8. Per germline, CDR1 MNHEY and CDR2 SVGEGT. This CDR3 has 15 amino acids.

This clonotype showed up many times. V gene TRBV20-1 combines with J gene TRBJ2-7; D unresolved. The germline V gene encodes CDR1 DFQATT and CDR2 SNEGSKA (reference sequence). The CDR3 has 11 amino acids. V was pared by 6 bases and J by 2 bases, with 8 bases between. CDR3 residues: CSAARPYEQYF. In DNA, the CDR3 is TGCAGTGCCGCCCGCCCCTACGAGCAGTACTTC.

This clonotype has more than one count but fewer than ten. The genes are TRBV3-1 and TRBJ1-1, with a possible D match to TRBD1 (5 bases). The CDR3 is 14 amino acids. In germline, CDR1 is LGHDT, CDR2 YNNKEL (reference sequence). Trimming pared 3 bases from V and 1 base from J, leaving 9 bases between. CDR3: CASSHLDRNTEAFF. In DNA form, the CDR3 reads TGTGCCAGCAGCCACCTTGACAGGAACACTGAAGCTTTCTTT.

This clonotype was seen more than once but under ten times. This chain uses TRBV14 with TRBJ2-2; possibly TRBD2 for D (6 bases). Per the germline V gene, CDR1 is SGHDN and CDR2 is FVKESK. CDR3 length: 22 residues. Trimming left V 0 bases short and J 0 bases short, with 26 bases between. CDR3 loop: CASSQDIALAGRPHSNTGELFF. In nucleotides, the CDR3 is TGTGCCAGCAGCCAAGATATCGCCCTCGCGGGGAGACCTCATTCGAACACCGGGGAGCTGTTTTTT.

The chain is built from TRBV10-3 and TRBJ1-6; D remains unclear. Germline CDR1 is ENHRY and CDR2 is SYGVKD. This CDR3 region has 14 residues. The germline V and J ends were trimmed by 10 bases and 5 bases, with 15 bases remaining between them. The CDR3 loop reads CATVQTLNNSPLHF. The CDR3 bases are TGTGCCACCGTCCAGACTTTGAATAATTCACCCCTCCACTTT.

V gene TRBV7-6 combines with J gene TRBJ1-3; D gene unclear. CDR1 SGHVS and CDR2 FNYEAQ come from the germline V gene. V was pared by 2 bases and J by 0 bases, with 11 bases between. CDR3 length: 16 residues. CDR3 protein: CASSLQAPGSGNTIYF. CDR3 DNA: TGTGCCAGCAGCTTACAAGCCCCAGGCTCTGGAAACACCATATATTTT. Drawing the rest from reference TRBV7-6 and TRBJ1-3, the complete variable domain is GAGVSQSPRYKVTKRGQDVALRCDPISGHVSLYWYRQALGQGPEFLTYFNYEAQQDKSGLPNDRFSAERPEGSISTLTIQRTEQRDSAMYRCASSLQAPGSGNTIYFGEGSWLTVV.

The chain is built from TRBV12-3 or TRBV12-4 and TRBJ1-1, with D unresolved. CDR3 length equals 11 residues. The ends were cut back, 5 bases at V and 5 bases at J, with 6 bases in the middle. CDR3 DNA sequence: TGTGCCAGCAGTCCGTGGACTGAAGCTTTCTTT. Protein: CASSPWTEAFF.

This clonotype came up many times. Being one base from a much bigger clone, this may be a read error. The chain recombines TRBV7-9 with TRBJ2-7; D unclear. This CDR3 spans 13 amino acids. Germline V gene lookup returns CDR1 SEHNR and CDR2 FQNEAQ (reference sequence). V gave up 3 bases and J gave up 0 bases, with 6 bases separating them. CDR3 DNA sequence: TGTGCCAGCAGCTTCGACTCCTCCTACGAGCAGTACTTC. It translates to CASSFDSSYEQYF.

A few counts support this clonotype. The rearrangement uses TRBV20-1 and TRBJ1-5; 9 bases match TRBD1. CDR1 and CDR2 from the germline V gene are DFQATT and SNEGSKA (reference sequence). The junction had 8 bases not matched to a gene; V was cut back by 3 bases and J by 5 bases. The CDR3 is 15 residues long. CDR3 nucleotide sequence: TGCAGTGCTAGCCCGACAGGGGGGGGCTATCAGCCCCAGCATTTT. Translating it yields CSASPTGGGYQPQHF.

This clonotype has just a few counts. The rearrangement links TRBV7-2 to TRBJ2-7; D ambiguous. V lost 3 bases and J lost 2, with 17 bases in between. The CDR3 totals 16 residues. Germline loops: CDR1 SGHTA, CDR2 FQGNSA. In DNA form, the CDR3 reads TGTGCCAGCAGCTTTAACCTGGGGTCTGGGACCTACGAGCAGTACTTC. The encoded protein is CASSFNLGSGTYEQYF.

This clonotype showed up many times. The DNA for the CDR3 is TGTGCCAGCAGCCCCCGTGCAGAGAACACCGGGGAGCTGTTTTTT. This encodes CASSPRAENTGELFF. The V gene is TRBV6-1, the J gene TRBJ2-2; D gene ambiguous. The CDR3 has 15 amino acids. Trimming took off 6 bases at V and 1 base at J, with 12 bases between the two ends. The germline gives CDR1 MNHNS, CDR2 SASEGT.